This T cell receptor (beta chain) was captured in a study of cytomegalovirus exposure and HLA in healthy donors. The CDR3 loop spans 15 amino acids. V shed 7 bases, J shed 2 bases, and the junction held 8 bases outside the gene matches. Germline CDR1 and CDR2: MDHEN and SYDVKM. Using immunoSEQ multiplex PCR, the repertoire was profiled, and TCRdb retains in-frame clones only, with some absent. The data hold 130,000 to 150,000 clones, with 85% to 90% observed a single time. Sequences were obtained from PBMCs. The V and J genes are TRBV28 and TRBJ1-1; 9 bases agree with TRBD1. This clonotype was sampled from a woman under 30 in good health and CMV-seropositive. CDR3 region: CASTVWGQGNTEAFF. Written as DNA, the CDR3 is TGTGCCAGCACAGTTTGGGGACAGGGCAACACTGAAGCTTTCTTT.